This paragraph covers one TCR beta chain sequence. Repertoires were generated with immunoSEQ multiplex PCR, while TCRdb's copy carries only in-frame clones and drops some. The sample lists about 170,000 clones; 70% to 90% were seen once. This sample stems from a study of blood T cell repertoires in COVID-19. CDR3 length equals 14 residues. Germline lookup yields CDR1 SGHTA and CDR2 FQGNSA. V was pared by 2 bases and J by 8 bases, with 7 bases of the junction left unmatched. The material sequenced was peripheral blood. The clonotype comes from a man aged 40-50 years who had recovered from COVID-19. This chain joins TRBV7-2 and TRBJ2-7; 9 bases agree with TRBD1. CDR3 DNA sequence: TGTGCCAGCAGCTTACCTACAGGGGGCTCAAAGCAGTACTTC. This translates into CASSLPTGGSKQYF.